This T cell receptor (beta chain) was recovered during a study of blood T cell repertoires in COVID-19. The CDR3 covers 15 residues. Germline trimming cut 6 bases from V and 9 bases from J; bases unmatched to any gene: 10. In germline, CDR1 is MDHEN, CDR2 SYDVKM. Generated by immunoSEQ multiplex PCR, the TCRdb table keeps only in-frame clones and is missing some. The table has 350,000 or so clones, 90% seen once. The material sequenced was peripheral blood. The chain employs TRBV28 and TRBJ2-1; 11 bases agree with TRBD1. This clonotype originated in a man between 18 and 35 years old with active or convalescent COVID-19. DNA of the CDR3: TGTGCCAGCAGCTGGGTGGACAGGGGGCAAGGTGAGCAGTTCTTC. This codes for CASSWVDRGQGEQFF.